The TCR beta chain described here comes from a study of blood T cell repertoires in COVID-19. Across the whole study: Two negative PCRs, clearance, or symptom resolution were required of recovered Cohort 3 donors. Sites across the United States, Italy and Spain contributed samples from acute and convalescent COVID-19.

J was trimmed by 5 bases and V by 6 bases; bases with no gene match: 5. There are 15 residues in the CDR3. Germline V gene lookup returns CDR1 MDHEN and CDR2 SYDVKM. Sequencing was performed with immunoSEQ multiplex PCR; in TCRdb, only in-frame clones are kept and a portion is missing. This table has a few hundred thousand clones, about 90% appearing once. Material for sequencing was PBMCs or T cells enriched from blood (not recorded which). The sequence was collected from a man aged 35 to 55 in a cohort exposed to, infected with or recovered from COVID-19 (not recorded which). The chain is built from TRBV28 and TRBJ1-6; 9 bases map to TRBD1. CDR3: CASRTRDRDNSPLHF. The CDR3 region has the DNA TGTGCCAGCAGAACCCGGGACAGGGATAATTCACCCCTCCACTTT.